This TCR beta chain came from a study of technical replicates of blood from a few donors. Sequencing used immunoSEQ multiplex PCR; TCRdb keeps in-frame clones, though not all of them. The data contain 70,000 to 85,000 clones, around 92% of them singletons. This clonotype originated in a human donor in good health. The sequenced material came from T cells isolated from PBMCs.

The CDR3 region is CAWSVGLSRYYGYTF. As DNA, the CDR3 is TGTGCCTGGAGTGTTGGTCTCAGTCGTTACTATGGCTACACCTTC. V is TRBV30 and J is TRBJ1-2, with D uncertain. This CDR3 spans 15 amino acids. Trimming removed 0 bases at V and 3 bases at J, with 14 bases between. Looked up from germline, CDR1 is GTSNPN and CDR2 is SVGIG (reference sequence).